This note documents a single T cell receptor (beta chain) sequence. What it binds is not known. This sample stems from a study of cytomegalovirus exposure and HLA in healthy donors. Turning to the study itself: T cells numbering around 190 million yielded more than 95 million unique TCR beta sequences in an earlier analysis. Whole-study results and caveats: Some highly shared sequence variants likely arose as a pipeline artifact.

The PCR contained 60 Vbeta and 13 Jbeta primers. Here immunoSEQ multiplex PCR was the method, and the copy in TCRdb shows in-frame clones only, minus some. The repertoire consists of roughly 43,000 clones, with about 80% occurring once and the leading ten covering approximately 1.5%. The ends were cut back, 3 bases at V and 6 bases at J, with 12 bases in the middle. Germline V lookup: CDR1 SNHLY, CDR2 FYNNEI. The CDR3 runs 14 residues. Sequencing was carried out using PBMCs. This sequence originates from a man in his thirties or forties in good health and CMV-seronegative. The chain carries TRBV2 and TRBJ1-5, with a tentative D call TRBD1 (5 bases). The CDR3 bases are TGTGCCAGCAGTGAGCTCCAGGGTGGTCAGCCCCAGCATTTT. Encoded protein: CASSELQGGQPQHF.